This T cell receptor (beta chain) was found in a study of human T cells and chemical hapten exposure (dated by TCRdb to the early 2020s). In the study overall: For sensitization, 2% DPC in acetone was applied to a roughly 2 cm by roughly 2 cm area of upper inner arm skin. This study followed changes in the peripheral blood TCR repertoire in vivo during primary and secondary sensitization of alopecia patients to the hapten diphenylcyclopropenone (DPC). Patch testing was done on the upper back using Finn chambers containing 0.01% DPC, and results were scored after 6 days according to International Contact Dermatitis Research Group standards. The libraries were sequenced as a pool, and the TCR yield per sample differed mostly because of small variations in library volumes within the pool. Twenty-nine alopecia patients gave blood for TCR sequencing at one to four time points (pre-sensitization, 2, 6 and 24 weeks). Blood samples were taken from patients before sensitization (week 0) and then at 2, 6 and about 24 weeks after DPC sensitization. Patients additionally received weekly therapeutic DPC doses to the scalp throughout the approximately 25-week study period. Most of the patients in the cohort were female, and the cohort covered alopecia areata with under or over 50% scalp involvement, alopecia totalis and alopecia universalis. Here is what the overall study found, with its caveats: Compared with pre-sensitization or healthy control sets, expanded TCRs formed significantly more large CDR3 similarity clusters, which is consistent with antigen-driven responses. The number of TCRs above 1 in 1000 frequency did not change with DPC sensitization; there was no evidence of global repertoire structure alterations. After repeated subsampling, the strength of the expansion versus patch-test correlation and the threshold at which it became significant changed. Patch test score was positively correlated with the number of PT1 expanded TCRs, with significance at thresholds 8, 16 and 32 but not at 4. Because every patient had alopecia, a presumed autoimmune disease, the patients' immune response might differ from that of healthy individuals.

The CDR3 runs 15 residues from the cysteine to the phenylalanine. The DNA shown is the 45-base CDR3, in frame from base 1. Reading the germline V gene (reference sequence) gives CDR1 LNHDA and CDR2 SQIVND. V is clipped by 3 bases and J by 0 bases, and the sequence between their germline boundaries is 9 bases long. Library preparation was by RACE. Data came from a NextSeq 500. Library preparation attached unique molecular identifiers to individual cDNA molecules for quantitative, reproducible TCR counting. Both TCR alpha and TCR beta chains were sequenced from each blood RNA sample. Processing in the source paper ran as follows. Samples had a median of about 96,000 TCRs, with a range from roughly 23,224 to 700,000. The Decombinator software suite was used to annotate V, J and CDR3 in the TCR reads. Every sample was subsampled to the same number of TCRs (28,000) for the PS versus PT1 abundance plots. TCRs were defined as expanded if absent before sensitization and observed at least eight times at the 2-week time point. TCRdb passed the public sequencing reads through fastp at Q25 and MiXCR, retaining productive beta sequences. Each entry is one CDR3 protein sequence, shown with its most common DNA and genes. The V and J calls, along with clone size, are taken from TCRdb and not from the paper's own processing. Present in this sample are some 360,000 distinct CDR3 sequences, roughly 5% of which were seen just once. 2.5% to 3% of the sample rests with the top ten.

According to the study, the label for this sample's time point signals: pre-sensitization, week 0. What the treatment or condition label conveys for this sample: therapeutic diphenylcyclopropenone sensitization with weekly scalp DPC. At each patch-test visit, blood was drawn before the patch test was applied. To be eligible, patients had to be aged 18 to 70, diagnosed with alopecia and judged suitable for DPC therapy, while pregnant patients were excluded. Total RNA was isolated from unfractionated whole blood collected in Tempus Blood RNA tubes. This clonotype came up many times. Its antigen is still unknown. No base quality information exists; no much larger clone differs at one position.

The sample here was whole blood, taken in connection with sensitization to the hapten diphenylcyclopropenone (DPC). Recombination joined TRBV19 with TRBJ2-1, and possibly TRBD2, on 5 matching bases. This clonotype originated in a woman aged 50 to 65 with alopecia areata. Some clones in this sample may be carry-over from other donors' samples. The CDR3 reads CASSIGLSSYNEQFF. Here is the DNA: TGTGCCAGTAGTATCGGACTCAGCTCCTACAATGAGCAGTTCTTC.